This T cell receptor (beta chain) was recovered during a study of blood T cell repertoires in COVID-19. The table came from immunoSEQ multiplex PCR; TCRdb's copy has only in-frame clones and leaves some out. The data contain 88,000 or so clones, roughly 77% of them singletons. This CDR3 region has 13 residues. Germline CDR1 reads DFQATT; CDR2 reads SNEGSKA (reference sequence). The V end was cut by 3 bases, the J end by 8 bases, with 14 bases between. The rearrangement uses TRBV20-1 and TRBJ1-3; a possible D gene is TRBD1 (6 bases). This clonotype was obtained from a human donor in a cohort sampled during active COVID-19. Sequenced material: peripheral blood. The CDR3 nucleotides are TGCAGTGCTAGTGGGGACAACCTCCACACCATATATTTT. Translation: CSASGDNLHTIYF.